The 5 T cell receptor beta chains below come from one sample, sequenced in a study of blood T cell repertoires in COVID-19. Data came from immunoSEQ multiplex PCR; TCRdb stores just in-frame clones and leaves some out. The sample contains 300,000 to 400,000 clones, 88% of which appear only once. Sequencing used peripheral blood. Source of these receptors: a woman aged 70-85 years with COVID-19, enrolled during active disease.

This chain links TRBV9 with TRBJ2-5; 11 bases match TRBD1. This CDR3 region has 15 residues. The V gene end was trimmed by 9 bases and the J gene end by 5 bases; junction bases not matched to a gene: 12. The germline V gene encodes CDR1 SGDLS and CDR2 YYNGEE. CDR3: CATTAQGTGGETQYF. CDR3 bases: TGTGCCACCACCGCCCAAGGGACAGGGGGGGAGACCCAGTACTTC.

The CDR3: CASSLQGPANTEAFF. CDR3 sequence (DNA): TGTGCCAGCAGCCTACAGGGGCCCGCCAACACTGAAGCTTTCTTT. The chain joins TRBV6-5 to TRBJ1-1; 7 bases map to TRBD1. V gave up 6 bases and J gave up 2 bases; unmatched junction bases: 9. This CDR3 comprises 15 residues. The germline V gene has CDR1 MNHEY and CDR2 SVGAGI.

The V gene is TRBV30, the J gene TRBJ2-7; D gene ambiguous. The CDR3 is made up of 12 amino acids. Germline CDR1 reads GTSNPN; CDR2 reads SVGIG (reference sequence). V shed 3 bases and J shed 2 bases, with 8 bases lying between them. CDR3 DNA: TGTGCCTGGAGGCAGGCCCCCTACGAGCAGTACTTC. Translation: CAWRQAPYEQYF.

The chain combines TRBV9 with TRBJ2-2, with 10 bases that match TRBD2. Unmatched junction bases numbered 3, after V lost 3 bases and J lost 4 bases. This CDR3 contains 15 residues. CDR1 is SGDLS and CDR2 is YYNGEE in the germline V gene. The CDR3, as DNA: TGTGCCAGCAGCGCCCGACTAGCGGGCACCGGGGAGCTGTTTTTT. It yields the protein CASSARLAGTGELFF.

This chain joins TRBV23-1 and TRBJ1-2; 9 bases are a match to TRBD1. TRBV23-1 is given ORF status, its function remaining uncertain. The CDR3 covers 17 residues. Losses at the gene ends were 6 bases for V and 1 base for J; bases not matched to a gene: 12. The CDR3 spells CASRGTGTGSFNYGYTF. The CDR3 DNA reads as TGCGCCAGCAGAGGGACCGGGACAGGGTCATTTAACTATGGCTACACCTTC.